This T cell receptor beta chain was sequenced during a study of blood T cell repertoires in COVID-19. Study in general: Samples representing acute and convalescent COVID-19 were sourced from the United States, Italy and Spain. T cells, B-cell-depleted T cells, or PBMCs supplied cDNA or gDNA.

The authors' processing: Counts of nucleated cells, estimated from reference gene primer amplification, were obtained. The protocol was immunoSEQ multiplex PCR, while the TCRdb copy is restricted to in-frame clones and leaves out a portion. Clonal size and the V and J genes are those of that table, whereas D and trimming came from the DNA. The sample comprises fewer than 110,000 clones, around 90% of which are singletons, and over 1% rests with the top ten. Trimming removed 3 bases at V and 1 base at J, with 6 bases between. CDR1 and CDR2 (germline): MNHEY, SMNVEV (reference sequence). The CDR3 contains 13 residues.

The specimen sequenced was peripheral blood. This sequence originates from a woman in her twenties or thirties with acute or convalescent COVID-19. V gene TRBV27 combines with J gene TRBJ1-1; D remains unclear. CDR3 in amino acids: CASSLIRNTEAFF. As DNA, the CDR3 is TGTGCCAGCAGTTTGATCAGGAACACTGAAGCTTTCTTT.